Following are 20 T cell receptor beta chains from one sample sequenced in a study of post-analysis software for immune sequencing data. Study conclusions and caveats: Higher frequency in patients than in controls was seen for roughly five TRBV segments, with TRBV5-6, TRBV5-1 and TRBV20-1 among them.

Presence of unique molecular identifiers characterized the TCR beta cDNA libraries. TCRdb fed the PCR reads into MiXCR, producing one record per CDR3 protein. Of hundreds of thousands of distinct CDR3 sequences listed, 30% are singletons. These receptors have no known antigen. The sample consisted of blood. Source of these receptors: a girl under 18 with multiple sclerosis.

The rearrangement links TRBV20-1 to TRBJ2-3; TRBD2 aligns across 14 bases. CDR1 is DFQATT, CDR2 SNEGSKA, per germline (reference sequence). CDR3 length: 18 residues. J was trimmed by 4 bases and V by 1 base; bases with no gene match: 10. This CDR3 reads CSARALPGLAGAADTQYF. CDR3 nucleotides: TGCAGTGCTAGAGCACTACCGGGACTAGCGGGAGCGGCAGATACGCAGTATTTT.

The V call is TRBV28, the J call TRBJ1-2, with D unclear. Trimming removed 8 bases from V and 6 bases from J, with 22 bases in between. This CDR3 region has 15 residues. Germline V gene lookup returns CDR1 MDHEN and CDR2 SYDVKM. In nucleotides, the CDR3 is TGTGCCAGCTCGGACCGTGGAATCCGTCACAATGGCTACACCTTC. It encodes CASSDRGIRHNGYTF.

CDR3 sequence (DNA): TGCAGCGTCGCTCGAGGCACCGGGGAGCTGTTTTTT. It translates to CSVARGTGELFF. J is TRBJ2-2 and V is TRBV29-1; D remains ambiguous. Trimming stripped 6 bases from V and 4 bases from J, with 9 bases between. Germline V CDR1 and CDR2: SQVTM, ANQGSEA. The length of the CDR3 is 12 residues.

This chain joins TRBV6-1 and TRBJ2-7, with D perhaps TRBD2 (5 bases). The J call may be faulty, since TRBJ2-5 better matches the DNA end. CDR1 MNHNS and CDR2 SASEGT come from the germline V gene. The CDR3 sequence is 15 residues long. The CDR3 sequence is CASSEALGVSETQYF. DNA for the CDR3: TGTGCCAGCAGTGAAGCGCTCGGGGTTTCGGAGACCCAGTACTTC.

In the case of this clonotype: The junction differs from germline at one of its ends, possibly a read error. This sequence joins TRBV20-1 and TRBJ2-3; TRBD2 is a possible D gene (5 bases). Germline lookup yields CDR1 DFQATT and CDR2 SNEGSKA (reference sequence). The CDR3 runs to 12 residues. The CDR3 loop is CSTRGNVDTQYF. As DNA, the CDR3 is TGCAGTACTAGAGGGAATGTGGATACGCAGTATTTT.

This clonotype came up a few times. The chain links TRBV2 to TRBJ2-3, with D tentatively TRBD1 or TRBD2 (5 bases each). V lost 8 bases and J 2 bases, leaving 14 bases between the germline ends. This CDR3 has 14 amino acids. Germline lookup yields CDR1 SNHLY and CDR2 FYNNEI. The CDR3 bases are TGTGCCAGCCCCGGGACGGCGAACACAGATACGCAGTATTTT. It specifies CASPGTANTDTQYF. The variable domain in full, with the rest retrieved from reference TRBV2 and TRBJ2-3, is EPEVTQTPSHQVTQMGQEVILRCVPISNHLYFYWYRQILGQKVEFLVSFYNNEISEKSEIFDDQFSVERPDGSNFTLKIRSTKLEDSAMYFCASPGTANTDTQYFGPGTRLTVL.

The sample holds a few counts of this clonotype. The J gene is TRBJ1-6, the V gene TRBV3-1; D might be TRBD1 (5 bases). The V end lost 0 bases, the J end lost 6 bases, and 9 bases lay between the germline ends. The CDR3 has 15 amino acids. Germline CDR1 and CDR2: LGHDT and YNNKEL (reference sequence). Written as DNA, the CDR3 is TGTGCCAGCAGCCAAGAGGTGAGGGGTAATTCACCCCTCCACTTT. This encodes CASSQEVRGNSPLHF.

The CDR3 region is CSVGQGAPTDTQYF. The CDR3 coding sequence is TGCAGCGTGGGACAGGGGGCCCCCACAGATACGCAGTATTTT. The chain couples TRBV29-1 to TRBJ2-3, with TRBD1 identical over 12 bases. Losses at the gene ends were 6 bases for V and 2 bases for J; bases not matched to a gene: 3. This CDR3 region has 14 residues. Germline V lookup: CDR1 SQVTM, CDR2 ANQGSEA.

The chain recombines TRBV9 with TRBJ2-2; D gene unclear. CDR1 is SGDLS and CDR2 is YYNGEE in the germline V gene. With 3 bases removed from V and 4 bases from J, the gap between germline ends came to 13 bases. This CDR3 contains 15 residues. CDR3 nucleotides: TGTGCCAGCAGCGGGGGTGGCTCTAGCACCGGGGAGCTGTTTTTT. Protein: CASSGGGSSTGELFF.

V is TRBV20-1 and J is TRBJ2-3; TRBD2 agrees at 9 bases. The germline V gene has CDR1 DFQATT and CDR2 SNEGSKA (reference sequence). Trimming at V came to 0 bases and at J to 5 bases, leaving 12 bases not matched to a gene. CDR3 length equals 17 residues. CDR3 coding DNA: TGCAGTGCTAGAGATCCCCGGAAAGCGGGGGGCGGAGATACGCAGTATTTT. Translated, it gives CSARDPRKAGGGDTQYF.

This clonotype turned up a few times. This chain joins TRBV7-9 and TRBJ2-7; 7 positions agree with TRBD2. The CDR3 extends over 15 amino acids. The junction had 8 bases not matched to a gene; V was cut back by 5 bases and J by 1 base. Germline values: CDR1 SEHNR, CDR2 FQNEAQ (reference sequence). CDR3 in amino acids: CASSISSGGSYEQYF. CDR3 DNA sequence: TGTGCCAGCAGCATCTCTAGCGGCGGGTCCTACGAGCAGTACTTC.

This clonotype was counted between two and nine times. The chain is built from TRBV7-2 and TRBJ1-5; D ambiguous. V lost 8 bases, J lost 2 bases, and 10 bases lay in between. Per germline, CDR1 SGHTA and CDR2 FQGNSA. This CDR3 is 13 amino acids long. CDR3 bases: TGTGCCAGCGGATCCTGGGGCAATCAGCCCCAGCATTTT. This gives the protein CASGSWGNQPQHF.

The CDR3 region is CASSLGGTGATEQYF. CDR3 sequence (DNA): TGTGCCAGCAGCTTAGGTGGGACAGGGGCTACCGAGCAGTACTTC. The V call is TRBV13, the J call TRBJ2-7; 10 bases agree with TRBD1. The CDR3 covers 15 residues. The germline gives CDR1 PRHDT, CDR2 FYEKMQ (reference sequence). J lost 6 bases, V lost 0 bases, and 5 bases had no gene match.

The CDR3 region has the DNA TGTGCCAGCAGTGCCGGGAGGACGGGCACTGAAGCTTTCTTT. Translating gives CASSAGRTGTEAFF. This chain links TRBV25-1 with TRBJ1-1; D unclear. The CDR3 is 14 residues long. Germline V lookup: CDR1 MGHDK, CDR2 SYGVNS. The V end was cut by 4 bases, the J end by 4 bases, with 13 bases between.

The chain employs TRBV20-1 and TRBJ1-5; perhaps TRBD1 as D (5 bases). CDR3 length: 16 amino acids. V was cut by 6 bases and J by 7 bases, with 25 bases left in between. CDR1 and CDR2 (germline): DFQATT, SNEGSKA (reference sequence). Here the CDR3 DNA reads TGCAGTGCCGCTCGCGACAGTGGTGGACTCGGCCAGCCCCAGCATTTT. Amino acid sequence: CSAARDSGGLGQPQHF.

There are a few counts of this clonotype. V gene TRBV20-1 combines with J gene TRBJ2-1; the D gene could be TRBD1 or TRBD2 (5 bases each). With 6 bases removed from V and 5 bases from J, the gap between germline ends came to 20 bases. The CDR3 has 15 residues. Germline CDR1 is DFQATT and CDR2 is SNEGSKA (reference sequence). CDR3 sequence (DNA): TGCAGTGCCCCGGGATCGGTGGGGGAAAACAATGAGCAGTTCTTC. Translated: CSAPGSVGENNEQFF.

In this sample, this clonotype turned up a few times. The chain is built from TRBV6-4 and TRBJ2-1; the D gene is possibly TRBD1 (7 bases). The germline V and J ends were trimmed by 4 bases and 0 bases, with 22 bases remaining between them. This CDR3 is 19 amino acids long. Germline V CDR1 and CDR2: MRHNA, SNTAGT. The CDR3 nucleotides read TGTGCCAGCAGTGTCCGGCCATGGCGGGACAGTGTCTCCTACAATGAGCAGTTCTTC. Its protein is CASSVRPWRDSVSYNEQFF.

This clonotype was counted between two and nine times. The gene calls are TRBV6-1 and TRBJ2-4; D could derive from TRBD1 or TRBD2 (5 bases each). Germline loops: CDR1 MNHNS, CDR2 SASEGT. The V end lost 6 bases, the J end lost 0 bases, and 12 bases lay between the germline ends. The CDR3 loop spans 15 amino acids. In nucleotides, the CDR3 is TGTGCCAGCAGCGAGGGGCGTTTAGCCAAAAACATTCAGTACTTC. Its translation: CASSEGRLAKNIQYF.

This chain uses TRBV5-6 with TRBJ2-5; D is unresolved. Trimming took 2 bases from V and 3 from J, leaving 8 bases between them. The germline CDR1 and CDR2 sequences are SGHDT and YYEEEE. The CDR3 contains 13 residues. CDR3 loop: CASSFGQEETQYF. The DNA of the CDR3 is TGTGCCAGCAGCTTTGGGCAGGAAGAGACCCAGTACTTC.

V gene TRBV20-1 combines with J gene TRBJ1-2, with D unresolved. The V end lost 6 bases, the J end lost 5 bases, and 22 bases lay between the germline ends. The CDR3 runs to 15 residues. From germline, CDR1 is DFQATT and CDR2 SNEGSKA (reference sequence). The CDR3 region has the DNA TGCAGTGCCAGCGGATCTCCATCCGGATATTATGGCTACACCTTC. Amino acids: CSASGSPSGYYGYTF.